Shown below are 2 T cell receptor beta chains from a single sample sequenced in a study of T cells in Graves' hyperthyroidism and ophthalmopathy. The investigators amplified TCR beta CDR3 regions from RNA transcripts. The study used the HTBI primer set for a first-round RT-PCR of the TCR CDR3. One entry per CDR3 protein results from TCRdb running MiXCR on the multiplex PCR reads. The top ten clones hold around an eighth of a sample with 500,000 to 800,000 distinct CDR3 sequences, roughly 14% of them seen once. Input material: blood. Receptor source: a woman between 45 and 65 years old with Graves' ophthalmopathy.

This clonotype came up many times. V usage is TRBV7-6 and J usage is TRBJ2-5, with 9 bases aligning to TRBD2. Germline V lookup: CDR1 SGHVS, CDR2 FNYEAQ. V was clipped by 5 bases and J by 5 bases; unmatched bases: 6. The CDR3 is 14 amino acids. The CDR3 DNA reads TGTGCCAGCAGCGGTAGCGGGAGTGGCGAGACCCAGTACTTC. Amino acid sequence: CASSGSGSGETQYF.

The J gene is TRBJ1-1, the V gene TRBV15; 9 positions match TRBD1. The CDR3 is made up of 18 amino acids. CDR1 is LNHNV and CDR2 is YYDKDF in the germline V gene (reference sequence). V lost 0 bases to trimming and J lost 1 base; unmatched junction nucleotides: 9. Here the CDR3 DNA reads TGTGCCACCAGCAGAGAAAGGTGGGGACAGGGTAGGAACACTGAAGCTTTCTTT. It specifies CATSRERWGQGRNTEAFF.